This TCR beta chain originates from a study of somatic mutations in cytotoxic T cells in rheumatoid arthritis (dated by TCRdb to about 2017). With respect to the entire study: Sorted V beta1+ cells also underwent TCRB sequencing, and some V beta antibody-stained T-cell populations were flow-sorted at nearly 100% purity on a FACSAria II or Sony SH800. A total of 65 or so rheumatoid arthritis patients and some 18 healthy controls underwent TCRB deep sequencing. Patient and control groups had essentially identical median ages. The study asked whether expanded CD8+ T-cell clones in newly diagnosed, untreated rheumatoid arthritis carry somatic mutations, and used TCRB deep sequencing to characterize clonality.

Of note for this clone: The antigen it recognizes is unknown. Nothing much larger sits one base from this clone, and base qualities are not available.

General conclusions and limits of the study: There was no significant difference in CD8+ T-cell clonality between rheumatoid arthritis patients and age-matched healthy controls. Healthy controls showed no age-related increase in CD8+ clonality, whereas patients did (Spearman r ~ 0.49). The antigen targets of the expanded CD8+ clones were unknown, and absence from virus-specific databases did not rule out viral specificity. The slight underrepresentation of TRBV07 in patients was not corrected for multiple comparisons. In about an eighth of the roughly 65 patients the largest CD8+ clone exceeded 20% of CD8+ cells, and several identical CD8+ TCRB sequences were shared between blood and synovial fluid.

TCRB CDR3 sequencing used the immunoSEQ assay on genomic DNA. The paper's data handling went like this. The analyses included only productive TCRB rearrangements. Clonality was expressed as a Shannon entropy-based productive clonality index, with each clone defined by a unique TCRB CDR3 sequence. The template counts of each clone relative to the total templates per sample were used to calculate repertoire overlap between two samples. V-gene usage measured by flow cytometry correlated with TCRB sequencing V-gene usage, with a Spearman r of 0.5 to 0.65. In its TCRdb copy, this immuneACCESS table keeps in-frame sequences only and misses some clones. Where compared with another copy, unresolved V genes explain less than half of these, and the others have no known cause. V, J and clone size are those of that table, while D and trimming were read from the DNA. This sample comprises about 26,000 clones, around 76% of them detected only once. The ten largest clones capture 5.2% of the sample.

The CDR3 runs 14 amino acids, cysteine and phenylalanine included. Only the CDR3 region is kept as DNA, spanning 42 bases read in frame from base 1. CDR1 and CDR2, per the germline V gene, are SGDLS and YYNGEE. V sheds 2 bases and J sheds 7 bases, leaving 16 bases between their ends. With a median age of 56 years (range roughly 20-80) and roughly 59% female, the healthy controls consisted of 15 to 25 blood donors whose buffy coats were used. On an AutoMACS, CD4+ and CD8+ cells were isolated via positive magnetic bead selection, and their purity was verified by flow cytometry. Peripheral blood mononuclear cells were isolated by Ficoll-Paque PLUS density gradient separation. DNA from CD4-enriched, CD8-enriched or PBMC samples was extracted using Nucleospin Tissue or Tissue XS kits and then quantified on a Qubit 2.0 fluorometer.

The sequenced material came from CD8+ T cells sorted from blood. This sequence originates from a middle-aged man in good health. Here the chain combines TRBV9 and TRBJ2-7; the D segment might be TRBD1 or TRBD2, since each matches 5 bases. The CDR3 loop reads CASSVDGTPLEQYF. Read as DNA, the sequence is TGTGCCAGCAGCGTGGACGGGACCCCGCTTGAGCAGTACTTC.